This is a list of T cell receptor beta chains from one sample in a study of T cells in Graves' hyperthyroidism and ophthalmopathy. TCRdb re-called the multiplex PCR reads with MiXCR, one entry per CDR3 protein. The sample holds 300,000 to 450,000 distinct CDR3 sequences, over 10% seen once. Material: blood. The receptors were sampled from a woman in her late teens or twenties with Graves' hyperthyroidism. Both conserved end residues are part of each CDR3. Each record gives: V gene, J gene, clone size, D gene, CDR3 protein, CDR3 DNA. A D gene is named only where the DNA matches it firmly. Some rows mark clone size as missing; the rest say once, few, many or name a class of expanded clone.

>TRBV11-3|TRBJ2-1|many|TRBD1
CASSDLGTGSNEQFF
TGTGCCAGCAGCGATCTCGGGACAGGGTCCAATGAGCAGTTCTTC
>TRBV6-2/TRBV6-3|TRBJ1-5|NA|TRBD1
CASSPGTGDSNQPQHF
TGTGCCAGCAGTCCCGGGACAGGGGATAGCAATCAGCCCCAGCATTTT
>TRBV5-1|TRBJ1-1|many|NA
CASNWTIEAFF
TGCGCCAGCAACTGGACAATAGAAGCTTTCTTT
>TRBV12-3/TRBV12-4|TRBJ1-2|many|TRBD1
CASSNQGVGYGYTF
TGTGCCAGCAGTAACCAGGGGGTAGGCTATGGCTACACCTTC
>TRBV7-9|TRBJ2-3|NA|TRBD2
CASDSPKLAGADTQYF
TGTGCCAGCGACTCCCCGAAACTAGCGGGAGCAGATACGCAGTATTTT
>TRBV6-1|TRBJ1-2|many|NA
CASSGLGTRNYGYTF
TGTGCCAGCAGTGGCCTTGGGACAAGGAACTATGGCTACACCTTC
>TRBV20-1|TRBJ1-1|NA|TRBD1
CSADRGEAFF
TGCAGTGCGGACAGGGGTGAAGCTTTCTTT
>TRBV2|TRBJ2-5|many|TRBD1
CASSKTGGQETQYF
TGTGCCAGCAGTAAAACAGGGGGCCAAGAGACCCAGTACTTC
>TRBV3-1|TRBJ1-1|many|NA
CASTRRQGNTEAFF
TGTGCCAGCACCCGACGGCAGGGCAACACTGAAGCTTTCTTT
>TRBV7-9|TRBJ2-7|many|NA
CASRKTGTAIYEQYF
TGTGCCAGCAGAAAAACCGGGACGGCAATTTACGAGCAGTACTTC
>TRBV27|TRBJ2-3|many|TRBD2
CASSTSGTSGGTDTQYF
TGTGCCAGCAGTACCTCCGGGACTAGCGGGGGCACAGATACGCAGTATTTT
>TRBV2|TRBJ1-2|many|NA
CASSEQGPLYGYTF
TGTGCCAGCAGTGAACAGGGCCCCCTTTATGGCTACACCTTC
>TRBV7-9|TRBJ1-1|few|NA
CASSLARGWAEAFF
TGTGCCAGCAGCTTAGCTAGGGGGTGGGCTGAAGCTTTCTTT
>TRBV2|TRBJ1-5|NA|NA
CASSEQGAHQPQHF
TGTGCCAGCAGTGAACAAGGGGCCCATCAGCCCCAGCATTTT
>TRBV27|TRBJ2-2|many|NA
CASRPNGAANTGELFF
TGTGCCAGCAGACCCAATGGGGCCGCGAACACCGGGGAGCTGTTTTTT
>TRBV12-3/TRBV12-4|TRBJ2-3|many|NA
CASEPGQITDTQYF
TGTGCCAGCGAACCGGGACAAATCACAGATACGCAGTATTTT
>TRBV2|TRBJ1-5|many|NA
CASSRTSPDQPQHF
TGTGCCAGCAGCCGAACCTCCCCTGATCAGCCCCAGCATTTT